Listed here is a single T cell receptor (beta chain). Its antigen is not known. The sample carries other DNA sequences with the same CDR3. The record originates from a study of shared clonotypes between healthy human individuals. Study-wide background: Donors had three CD4 naive, three CD4 memory, two CD8 naive and one CD8 memory plate apiece. Overall study results and limits: Among non-shared clonotypes, generation probabilities were lower than among those shared by all four donors.

The method was immunoSEQ multiplex PCR; TCRdb's version includes in-frame clones alone and lacks a portion of them. The repertoire holds a few hundred thousand clones, with approximately 65% as singletons. The sequencing input was memory CD4+ T cells sorted from blood. Subset specified: CD45RA-negative fraction. The sequence was obtained from a man aged 25-45 years in good health.

The CDR3 coding sequence is TGTGCCAGCAGCTTTGGGACTAGCGGCTACGAGCAGTACTTC. Its protein product is CASSFGTSGYEQYF. This chain links TRBV9 with TRBJ2-7; 11 nucleotides line up with TRBD2. CDR1 and CDR2 (germline): SGDLS, YYNGEE. The CDR3 is 14 residues long. V lost 4 bases and J lost 3; bases outside the gene matches: 3.